This T cell receptor beta chain was identified during a study of shared clonotypes between healthy human individuals (dated by TCRdb to the early 2020s). Regarding the research as a whole: A couple of women and a few men aged 18 to 49 years were included in the cohort. For each donor, three plates each were used for CD4 naive and CD4 memory, two plates were used for CD8 naive, and one plate was used for CD8 memory. Between about 0.94 and 8.9 billion PBMCs per donor were obtained by leukapheresis. Blood TCR repertoires of 5 or 6 healthy adults were deeply sequenced to estimate repertoire size and the extent of clonotype sharing between individuals. To increase sequencing depth and limit assay-specific biases, different laboratories used diverse techniques to prepare libraries and sequence TCR repertoires. Paper-wide results and their limitations: Pairwise subsampling indicated that sequencing depth was expected to affect the degree of clonotype sharing among donors. Because the study included only a small number of donors, the genetic and exposure-history diversity represented was limited. Sampling was limited to blood, and TCR repertoires in tissue likely differ from TCR repertoires in blood. Naive subsets generally had larger estimated clonotype richness than memory subsets did. Incomplete sequencing was indicated by rarefaction of sorted-subset datasets, despite the large sequencing depth. About 5% of naive CD4, 3.5% of naive CD8, about 2.1% of memory CD4, and over 0.35% of memory CD8 clonotypes were shared across a few donors. Compared with non-shared clonotypes, the clonotypes found in all four sorted-subset donors had higher generation probabilities.

The donors were healthy, HIV-negative adults with no recently reported acute infections or vaccinations. Every donor was a Caucasian adult living in Nashville, Tennessee, USA. CD4+ T cells were enriched by magnetic negative selection, after which naive cells were positively selected on CD45RA and the negative fraction was taken as the memory subset. Blood was obtained by leukapheresis, after which PBMCs were separated by Ficoll-Histopaque density gradient centrifugation and cryopreserved in liquid nitrogen vapor phase. Purity and quantity of every magnetically sorted T cell population were checked by analytical flow cytometry. From each sorted fraction, genomic DNA was isolated and quantified by UV absorbance on a Nanodrop 2000c. Including cysteine and phenylalanine, the CDR3 has 12 amino acids. CDR3 DNA only is kept here, 36 bases in frame from base 1. The junction shows trimming of 6 bases on V and 6 bases on J, plus 8 bases between the germline ends. The germline V gene gives CDR1 as SGHNT and CDR2 as YENEEA.

Using the deep immunoSEQ assay, TCR CDR3 regions were amplified from genomic DNA by multiplex PCR. Genomic DNA extracted from each cell subset was distributed evenly over all wells of several immunoSEQ 96-well plates, and each plate served as one replicate. For sorted subsets, about 200 ng genomic DNA, equal to 30,000 or so T cell genomes, was loaded into each replicate PCR. The purified libraries were quantified using a Qubit 3.0 fluorometer, sized with a Bioanalyzer 2100, and then quantified again using the KAPA Library Quantification kit. Every immunoSEQ 96-well plate was sequenced on a separate single-read 150-cycle Illumina NextSeq 550 flow cell. Per the source publication's procedure: The immunoSEQ output contained only junctional sequences without quality scores, so filtering could not match that applied to full-length reads. Sequences were annotated with PyIR, a Python wrapper for IgBLAST v1.9, and V/J genes and CDR3 were assigned using IMGT germline references. Any read was removed if the V/J assignment was weak (E-value above 1e-6), the CDR3 was missing, or the read contained stop codons, out-of-frame junctions, or ambiguous translated residues. V3J clonotypes were defined as sequences sharing the same inferred V gene, J gene, and CDR3 amino acid sequence. The percentage overlap between two repertoires was calculated by dividing the number of shared unique clonotypes by the size of the smaller repertoire. Repertoire richness was assessed with RTK rarefaction, the Chao1 estimator, and Recon v2.1 estimates of unobserved clonotypes. Generation probabilities for all TCRbeta clonotypes obtained by the gDNA method from a handful of donors were computed using OLGA. TCRdb provides this immuneACCESS table in a form limited to in-frame rearrangements. Some clones are lacking; in checked studies, under half of them reflect an unresolved V gene, and why the rest are absent is not known. The D gene and trimming were derived from the DNA, and the V and J assignments and clone size from that table. Counted in this sample were about 2.3 million clones; 92% of them appeared once. Jointly, the top ten make up approximately 0.39% of the sample.

Turning to this clone: Its recognized antigen is unknown. Base qualities are not provided; no much larger clone lies one nucleotide away.

The sequencing input was naive CD4+ T cells from PBMCs. This sample's cell subset or site label indicates: CD45RA+ positively selected. The clonotype originates from a young man in good health. Some clones in this sample may be carry-over from other donors' samples. The V and J genes are TRBV11-3 and TRBJ2-2; too little of a D gene remains to name it. The sequenced DNA is TGTGCCAGCAGTCGGATGGCCGGGGAGCTGTTTTTT. This is translated as CASSRMAGELFF.